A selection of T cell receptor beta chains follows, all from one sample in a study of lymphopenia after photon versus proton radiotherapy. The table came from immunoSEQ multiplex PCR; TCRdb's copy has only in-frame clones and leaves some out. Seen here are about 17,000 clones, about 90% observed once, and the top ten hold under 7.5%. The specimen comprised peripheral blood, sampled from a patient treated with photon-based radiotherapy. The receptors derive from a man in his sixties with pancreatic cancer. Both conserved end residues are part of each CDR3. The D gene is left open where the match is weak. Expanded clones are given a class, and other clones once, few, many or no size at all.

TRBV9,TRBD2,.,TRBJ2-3,CASSTKLAGRSDTQYF,TGTGCCAGCAGCACCAAACTAGCGGGGAGATCAGATACGCAGTATTTT
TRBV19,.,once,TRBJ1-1,CASSKGPGWNTEAFF,TGTGCCAGTAGTAAGGGACCGGGGTGGAACACTGAAGCTTTCTTT
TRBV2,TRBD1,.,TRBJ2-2,CASSSLGSTGGRDTGELFF,TGTGCCAGCAGTTCATTGGGATCAACAGGGGGCAGAGACACCGGGGAGCTGTTTTTT
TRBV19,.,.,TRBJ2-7,CASSIDTTYEQYF,TGTGCCAGTAGTATCGACACGACCTACGAGCAGTACTTC
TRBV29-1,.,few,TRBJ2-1,CSVRDNEQFF,TGCAGCGTTCGGGACAATGAGCAGTTCTTC
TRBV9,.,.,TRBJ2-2,CASSVVQGFGELFF,TGTGCCAGCAGCGTAGTTCAGGGGTTCGGGGAGCTGTTTTTT
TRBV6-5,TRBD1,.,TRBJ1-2,CASSELTGAWTF,TGTGCCAGCAGTGAATTGACAGGGGCCTGGACCTTC
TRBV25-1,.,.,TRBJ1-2,CASSELGARASGGYTF,TGTGCCAGCAGTGAATTGGGGGCACGGGCGTCCGGAGGCTACACCTTC
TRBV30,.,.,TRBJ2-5,CAWSRFISETQYF,TGTGCCTGGAGTCGCTTCATCTCAGAGACCCAGTACTTC
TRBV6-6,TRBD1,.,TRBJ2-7,CASSRGQPYEQYF,TGTGCCAGCAGTCGGGGACAGCCCTACGAGCAGTACTTC
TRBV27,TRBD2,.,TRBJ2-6,CASSYKGGRSGANVLTF,TGTGCCAGCAGTTATAAGGGAGGGAGGTCTGGGGCCAACGTCCTGACTTTC
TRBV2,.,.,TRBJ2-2,CASSRLGAANTGELFF,TGTGCCAGCAGTCGCCTGGGGGCGGCGAACACCGGGGAGCTGTTTTTT
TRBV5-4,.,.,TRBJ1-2,CASTLDSYGYTF,TGTGCCAGCACCCTCGACAGCTATGGCTACACCTTC
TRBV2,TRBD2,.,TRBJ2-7,CASSGWETSRGNEQYF,TGTGCCAGCAGTGGTTGGGAGACTAGCCGGGGGAACGAGCAGTACTTC
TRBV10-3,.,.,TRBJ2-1,CAIRGDGYNEQFF,TGTGCCATCCGAGGGGACGGCTACAATGAGCAGTTCTTC
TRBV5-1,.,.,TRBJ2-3,CASSSGTHTDTQYF,TGCGCCAGCAGCTCCGGGACCCACACAGATACGCAGTATTTT
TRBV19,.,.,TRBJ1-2,CASSTKHGDYGYTF,TGTGCCAGTAGTACAAAACACGGAGACTATGGCTACACCTTC
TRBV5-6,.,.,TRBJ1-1,CASSLRFEAFF,TGTGCCAGCAGCTTGAGGTTTGAAGCTTTCTTT
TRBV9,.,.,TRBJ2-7,CASSVSPSGDYEQYF,TGTGCCAGCAGCGTTAGCCCCTCCGGGGACTACGAGCAGTACTTC
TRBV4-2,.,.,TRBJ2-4,CASSQEWGGFDIQYF,TGTGCCAGCAGCCAAGAGTGGGGGGGCTTTGACATTCAGTACTTC
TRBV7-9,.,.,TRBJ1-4,CASSGDVMGEKLFF,TGTGCCAGCAGCGGTGACGTGATGGGTGAAAAACTGTTTTTT
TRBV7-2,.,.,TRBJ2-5,CASSFIRQETQYF,TGTGCCAGCAGCTTTATCAGGCAAGAGACCCAGTACTTC
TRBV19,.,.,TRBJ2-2,CASSRSDFGPGELFF,TGTGCCAGTAGTAGATCGGATTTTGGGCCCGGGGAGCTGTTTTTT
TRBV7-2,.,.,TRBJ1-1,CASSYQGRRSEAFF,TGTGCCAGCAGCTACCAGGGGCGCCGGTCTGAAGCTTTCTTT
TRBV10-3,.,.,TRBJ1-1,CAISGVPGTEAFF,TGTGCCATCAGTGGCGTCCCAGGCACTGAAGCTTTCTTT
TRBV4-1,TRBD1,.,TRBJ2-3,CASSQQTGGVTDTQYF,TGCGCCAGCAGCCAGCAGACAGGGGGGGTAACAGATACGCAGTATTTT
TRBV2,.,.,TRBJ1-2,CASSPGGYGYTF,TGTGCCAGCAGTCCGGGTGGCTATGGCTACACCTTC
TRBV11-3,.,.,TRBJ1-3,CASSSQGVSNTIYF,TGTGCCAGCAGCTCGCAGGGAGTGAGCAACACCATATATTTT
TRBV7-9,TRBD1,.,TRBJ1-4,CASSPPTGGLHEKLFF,TGTGCCAGCAGCCCGCCGACAGGGGGATTGCATGAAAAACTGTTTTTT
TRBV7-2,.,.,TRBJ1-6,CASSLDTFSPLHF,TGTGCCAGCAGCTTAGATACGTTTTCACCCCTCCACTTT
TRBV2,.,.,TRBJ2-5,CASRKRGSYQETQYF,TGTGCCAGCAGGAAACGGGGCAGCTACCAAGAGACCCAGTACTTC
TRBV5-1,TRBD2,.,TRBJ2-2,CASSRLAGANTGELFF,TGCGCCAGCAGCCGACTAGCGGGGGCGAACACCGGGGAGCTGTTTTTT
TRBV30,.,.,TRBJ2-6,CAWGGWGRKSSGANVLTF,TGTGCCTGGGGGGGATGGGGCCGAAAGAGCTCTGGGGCCAACGTCCTGACTTTC
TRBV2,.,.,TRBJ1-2,CASSATNYGYTF,TGTGCCAGCAGTGCGACTAACTATGGCTACACCTTC
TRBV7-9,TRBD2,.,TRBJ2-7,CASTTGGAVEQYF,TGTGCCAGCACCACCGGGGGGGCAGTCGAGCAGTACTTC